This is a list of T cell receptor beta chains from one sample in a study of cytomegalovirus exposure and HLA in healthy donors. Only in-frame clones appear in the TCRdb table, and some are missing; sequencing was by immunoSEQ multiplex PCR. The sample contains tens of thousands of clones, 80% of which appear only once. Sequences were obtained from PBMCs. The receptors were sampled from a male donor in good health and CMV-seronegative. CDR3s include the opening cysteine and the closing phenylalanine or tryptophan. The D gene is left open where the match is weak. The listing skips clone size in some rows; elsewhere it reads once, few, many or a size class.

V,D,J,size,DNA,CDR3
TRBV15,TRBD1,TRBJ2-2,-,TGTGCCACCAGCAGAGTATCGACAGGGAGCCCCTTCACCGGGGAGCTGTTTTTT,CATSRVSTGSPFTGELFF
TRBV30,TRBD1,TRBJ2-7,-,TGTGCCTGGAGCCGACAGGGGGACGAGCAGTACTTC,CAWSRQGDEQYF
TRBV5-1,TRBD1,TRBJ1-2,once,TGCGCCAGCAGCTTGGGACAGGGGTTTGCCTATGGCTACACCTTC,CASSLGQGFAYGYTF
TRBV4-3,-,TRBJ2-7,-,TGCGCCGGCAGCCAAAAATCAATCTCCTACGAGCAGTACTTC,CAGSQKSISYEQYF
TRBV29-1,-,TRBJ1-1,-,TGCAGCGTTGCAGCTAGTGAAGCTTTCTTT,CSVAASEAFF
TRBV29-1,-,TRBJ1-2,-,TGCAGCGTTGAAGCCGGAGACTTTGGCTACACCTTC,CSVEAGDFGYTF
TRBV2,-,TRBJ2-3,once,TGTGCCAGCAGTGAGGTTGGGGGGGACAGGAAGTATTTT,CASSEVGGDRKYF
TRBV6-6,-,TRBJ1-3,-,TGTGCCAGCAGTCCGGGACACACTACCTCTGGAAACACCATATATTTT,CASSPGHTTSGNTIYF
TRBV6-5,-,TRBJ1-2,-,TGTGCCAGCGGCCCGACAGGAACCTCTATCTCCTACACCTTC,CASGPTGTSISYTF
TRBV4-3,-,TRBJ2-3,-,TGCGCCAGCAGCCAAGAACGGCGGCGGGGGCCGGACAACACAGATACGCAGTATTTT,CASSQERRRGPDNTDTQYF
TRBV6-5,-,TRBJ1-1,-,TGTGCCAGCAGTTCCAGAGGGGGATCTAACACTGAAGCTTTCTTT,CASSSRGGSNTEAFF
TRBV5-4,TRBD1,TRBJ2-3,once,TGTGCCAGCAGCTTGGACCCACAGGGGGCAGATACGCAGTATTTT,CASSLDPQGADTQYF
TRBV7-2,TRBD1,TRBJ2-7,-,TGTGCCAGCATGCCAGGGACAGCGATTTCCTACGAGCAGTGCTTC,CASMPGTAISYEQCF
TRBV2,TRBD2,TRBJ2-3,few,TGTGCCAGCAGTGAACCAGCGGGGGCCCCGGGAGATACGCAGTATTTT,CASSEPAGAPGDTQYF
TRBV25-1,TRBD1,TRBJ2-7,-,TGTGCCAGCAGTCCAGGGGGGACAGGGGCTTTGGAGCAGTACTTC,CASSPGGTGALEQYF